This T cell receptor (beta chain) was recovered during a study of blood T cell repertoires in COVID-19. In the study overall: PBMCs, B-cell-depleted T cells, or T cells provided the cDNA or gDNA that made up the material.

J gave up 5 bases and V 0 bases, and 4 bases lay outside the gene matches. From germline, CDR1 is MGHRA and CDR2 YSYEKL. This CDR3 region has 15 residues. Assay: immunoSEQ multiplex PCR; the TCRdb copy retains only in-frame clones and omits some. This sample carries hundreds of thousands of clones, 70% to 85% of them seen once, and the ten largest clones take under 2%. This clonotype was obtained from a woman of 80 years or more with acute or convalescent COVID-19. Sequencing was carried out using peripheral blood. J is TRBJ2-5 and V is TRBV4-1; 9 bases map to TRBD1. The CDR3 coding sequence is TGCGCCAGCAGCCAAGACGGGACAGGGCGCGAGACCCAGTACTTC. As protein: CASSQDGTGRETQYF.